These T cell receptor beta chains were read from a single sample in a study of blood T cell repertoires in COVID-19. TCRdb's table, derived via immunoSEQ multiplex PCR, lists solely in-frame clones and lacks some. The table has around 120,000 clones, roughly nine tenths seen once. Material: peripheral blood. These receptors all stem from a man aged 70 or older who had recovered from COVID-19. The CDR3 runs from the conserved cysteine through the conserved F or W. A D gene is named only where the DNA matches it firmly. Clone size appears in some rows only: once, few, many, or a class for an expanded clone.

>TRBD1|TRBJ1-6|NA|TRBV5-5
CASSLTGGDSPLHF
>TRBD1|TRBJ1-1|NA|TRBV28
CASSRGTAEAFF
>NA|TRBJ1-2|NA|TRBV4-1
CASSPSRATVVGYTF
>TRBD1|TRBJ2-7|NA|TRBV6-2/TRBV6-3
CASSYGTASYEQYF
>NA|TRBJ1-2|NA|TRBV6-5
CASSQKGNYGYTF
>NA|TRBJ1-5|NA|TRBV30
CAWSMFGGGNQPQHF
>TRBD2|TRBJ2-1|NA|TRBV6-6
CASSYSLAGGGEQFF
>NA|TRBJ1-3|once|TRBV2
CASSVGGAAGNTIYF
>NA|TRBJ2-7|NA|TRBV5-1
CASSLGGGVSEQYF
>TRBD1|TRBJ1-1|NA|TRBV29-1
CSGTGETEAFF
>TRBD2|TRBJ2-1|NA|TRBV7-2
CASGERGYNEQFF
>TRBD1|TRBJ2-5|NA|TRBV11-3
CASSPTGGTETQYF
>TRBD2|TRBJ2-3|NA|TRBV7-6
CASSLGSGGYSPDTQYF
>NA|TRBJ2-1|NA|TRBV7-3
CASSETGGEYNEQFF
>NA|TRBJ1-5|NA|TRBV18
CASSTDTINQPQHF
>NA|TRBJ1-5|NA|TRBV2
CASSEEGVRNQPQHF
>TRBD2|TRBJ2-4|NA|TRBV7-2
CASSLELAGIKNIQYF